This T cell receptor (beta chain) derives from a study of shared clonotypes between healthy human individuals. Trimming cost V 5 bases and J 0 bases; bases outside gene matches: 11. CDR3 length: 18 residues. Germline CDR1 MNHEY, CDR2 SMNVEV (reference sequence). Of note for this clone: Its specificity is not known.

Some clones are missing from TCRdb's copy, which holds only in-frame ones; the method was immunoSEQ multiplex PCR. This table holds about 610,000 clones, approximately 96% found once. It was CD45RO-negative cells, positively selected for CCR7, that made up naive CD8 cells, with terminally differentiated effector memory CD45RA+ cells excluded. General study points: Clonotype sharing levels among donors were expected to vary with sequencing depth.

This TCR came from a woman in her thirties in good health. What was sequenced was naive CD8+ T cells sorted from blood. The chain combines TRBV27 with TRBJ1-5, with 9 nucleotides matching TRBD1. CDR3 in amino acids: CASSRRDRDGVSNQPQHF. The CDR3 DNA follows: TGTGCCAGCAGTCGAAGGGACAGGGATGGTGTTAGCAATCAGCCCCAGCATTTT.